These 10 T cell receptor beta chains were all obtained from the same sample, sequenced in a study of T cell clonality in common variable immunodeficiency. Study outcomes and limitations: Common variable immunodeficiency TCR beta sequences reportedly had fewer deletions and N-nucleotide insertions.

The antigens of these receptors remain unknown. Method: immunoSEQ multiplex PCR; TCRdb's copy keeps in-frame clones and lacks some. Seen in this sample are over 15,000 clones; the ten most common clones hold roughly 5.2%. Sequencing was performed on peripheral blood mononuclear cells. These TCRs come from a human donor with common variable immunodeficiency.

In the case of this clone: The read ends 3 residues early relative to the CDR3; the germline J gene fills the gap. The chain joins TRBV7-2 to TRBJ2-7; D remains unclear. Germline assignment: CDR1 SGHTA and CDR2 FQGNSA. V was shortened by 5 bases and J by 0 bases, with 14 bases between the two germline ends. CDR3 length equals 15 residues. Partial CDR3 DNA: TGTGCCAGCAGCCACCAGGCCAGTACCTCCTACGAG. Translation: CASSHQASTSYE. The full CDR3 is CASSHQASTSYEQYF. The entire variable domain, with the rest obtained from reference TRBV7-2 and TRBJ2-7, is as follows: GAGVSQSPSNKVTEKGKDVELRCDPISGHTALYWYRQSLGQGLEFLIYFQGNSAPDKSGLPSDRFSAERTGGSVSTLTIQRTQQEDSAVYLCASSHQASTSYEQYFGPGTRLTVT.

In the case of this clone: The read comes to an end 3 residues before the CDR3 does, leaving the germline J gene to fill in the end. V is TRBV5-6 and J is TRBJ2-2; 10 bases line up with TRBD1. The CDR3 length is 15 residues. Germline V gene lookup returns CDR1 SGHDT and CDR2 YYEEEE. The trim removed 3 bases at V and 6 bases at J, leaving 5 bases unmatched. The sequenced part of the CDR3 DNA is TGTGCCAGCAGCTCAACCGGGACAGGGGCCGGGGAG. The encoded protein is CASSSTGTGAGE. The entire CDR3 protein is CASSSTGTGAGELFF.

This clone is labeled medium-sized based on frequency. Read data end 3 residues before the CDR3 end; the end is taken from the germline J gene. V usage is TRBV5-4 and J usage is TRBJ2-1; D gene uncertain. The V end lost 4 bases, the J end lost 8 bases, and 7 bases lay between the germline ends. Per the germline V gene, CDR1 is SGHNT and CDR2 is YYREEE (reference sequence). This CDR3 contains 11 residues. CDR3 DNA (partial): TGTGCCAGCAGCGGGCTCGATGAG. Its translation is CASSGLDE. The entire CDR3 reads CASSGLDEQFF.

Worth noting for this clone: The read comes to an end 3 residues before the CDR3 does, leaving the germline J gene to fill in the end. The rearrangement joins TRBV9 to TRBJ2-3; 7 positions agree with TRBD2. Germline V lookup: CDR1 SGDLS, CDR2 YYNGEE. This CDR3 spans 16 amino acids. The V segment lost 3 bases and the J segment 1 base; nucleotides outside the gene matches: 8. Incomplete CDR3 DNA: TGTGCCAGCAGCGCCGCCCAGCGGGAAGGCACAGATACG. As protein: CASSAAQREGTDT. The whole CDR3 is CASSAAQREGTDTQYF. The whole variable domain, remainder taken from reference TRBV9 and TRBJ2-3, is DSGVTQTPKHLITATGQRVTLRCSPRSGDLSVYWYQQSLDQGLQFLIQYYNGEERAKGNILERFSAQQFPDLHSELNLSSLELGDSALYFCASSAAQREGTDTQYFGPGTRLTVL.

The DNA read from the CDR3 is TGTGCCAGCAGCTTAGGTCAGGGCTCACCC. Its translation: CASSLGQGSP. From start to end, the CDR3 is CASSLGQGSPLHF. The rearrangement joins TRBV13 to TRBJ1-6; tentative D call: TRBD1 (5 bases). The read gets to within 3 residues of the CDR3 end, and the germline J gene fills in the rest. Trimming removed 0 bases from V and 10 bases from J, with 7 bases in between. This CDR3 region has 13 residues. CDR1 PRHDT and CDR2 FYEKMQ come from the germline V gene (reference sequence).

In the case of this clone: The read comes to an end 3 residues before the CDR3 does, leaving the germline J gene to fill in the end. The V gene is TRBV15, the J gene TRBJ2-1, with 7 bases identical to TRBD1. The CDR3 is made up of 15 amino acids. Germline V gives CDR1 LNHNV, CDR2 YYDKDF (reference sequence). With 0 bases clipped from V and 8 bases from J, the junction kept 7 bases outside the gene matches. The part of the CDR3 DNA that was read is TGTGCCACCAGCAGAGATCGGCAGGGGGTGGATGAG. Amino acids: CATSRDRQGVDE. The full CDR3 protein is CATSRDRQGVDEQFF.

In regard to this clone: Sequencing ends 3 residues short of the CDR3 end; the germline J gene provides the rest. This chain links TRBV5-4 with TRBJ1-1, with TRBD1 matching 9 bases. The V gene's germline CDR1 is SGHNT and CDR2 YYREEE (reference sequence). The V segment lost 4 bases and the J segment 6 bases; nucleotides outside the gene matches: 7. The CDR3 extends over 14 amino acids. The covered CDR3 bases are TGTGCCAGCAGCCGTGACAGGGGGTTTCCTGAA. Amino acid sequence: CASSRDRGFPE. The full CDR3 is CASSRDRGFPEAFF.

Notes on this clone: The read finishes 3 residues shy of the CDR3 end, and the germline J gene is used to complete it. The chain links TRBV19 to TRBJ1-4, with TRBD1 as a possible D gene (5 bases). The CDR3 extends over 16 amino acids. Germline-derived CDR1 and CDR2 are LNHDA and SQIVND (reference sequence). Trimming cost V 10 bases and J 0 bases, with 18 bases left between them. Incomplete CDR3 DNA: TGTGCCATCCACAACCGGGGGTCTTCAACTAATGAAAAA. Translated: CAIHNRGSSTNEK. From start to end, the CDR3 is CAIHNRGSSTNEKLFF.

Comments on this clone: From the germline J gene comes the end of the CDR3, since the read stops 3 residues before it. This chain connects TRBV14 to TRBJ2-2; D unresolved. CDR1 SGHDN and CDR2 FVKESK come from the germline V gene. The CDR3 extends over 13 amino acids. The V and J ends lost 3 bases and 3 bases respectively, with 5 bases between them. The part of the CDR3 DNA that was read is TGTGCCAGCAGCCAGACTTACACCGGGGAG. Translating gives CASSQTYTGE. The entire CDR3 protein is CASSQTYTGELFF.

A word on this clone: The CDR3 goes on 3 residues after the read ends, and that part is filled in from the germline J gene. The V call is TRBV5-1, the J call TRBJ2-7; the D is unclear. V was trimmed by 1 base and J by 3 bases, leaving 8 bases between them. Germline CDR1 reads SGHRS; CDR2 reads YFSETQ. The CDR3 sequence is 13 residues long. The sequenced CDR3 bases are TGCGCCAGCAGCTTGAGTAGTATCTACGAG. It codes for CASSLSSIYE. The entire CDR3 reads CASSLSSIYEQYF. Together with reference TRBV5-1 and TRBJ2-7, the CDR3 gives the full variable domain: KAGVTQTPRYLIKTRGQQVTLSCSPISGHRSVSWYQQTPGQGLQFLFEYFSETQRNKGNFPGRFSGRQFSNSRSEMNVSTLELGDSALYLCASSLSSIYEQYFGPGTRLTVT.